This T cell receptor (beta chain) was sequenced for a study of T cells expressing NK-cell markers. Study overall: Sequencing of TCR beta repertoires drew on sorted CD3+CD56+NKG2C+, CD3+CD56+NKG2C- and CD3+CD56-NKG2C+ T cells.

Beta-chain TCR cDNA was generated via 5'RACE template switching with UMIs. TCRdb reanalyzed the 5' RACE reads, giving one entry per CDR3 protein sequence and no DNA. Its clone listing holds around 100,000 distinct CDR3 sequences. Germline CDR1 MNHEY, CDR2 SVGEGT. This CDR3 has 13 amino acids. The sequenced sample was blood T cells: a sorted CD56 or NKG2C T cell subset, CD4+ or CD8+ T cells, or bulk PBMC T cells (not recorded which). The rearrangement uses TRBV6-2 or TRBV6-3 and TRBJ2-7; the TCRdb D gene call, TRBD1, has no DNA to confirm it. The sequence came from a woman between 18 and 70 years old in good health. Here the CDR3 reads CASSWWAGYEQYF.